This note documents a single T cell receptor beta chain sequence. Which antigen it targets is not known. Base-call qualities are not available, and no considerably larger clone is one nucleotide away. The library was generated by the immunoSEQ multiplex PCR assay. For the multiplex PCR, a mixture combining 60 forward primers for TCR Vbeta segments and 13 reverse primers for TCR Jbeta segments was used. The CDR3 region of rearranged TCR beta genes was amplified from genomic DNA with a multiplex PCR assay. Amplified TCR beta libraries were sequenced as 87-base-pair reads on the Illumina HiSeq System. The paper's processing steps were these. A later analysis tallied roughly 76 million unique TCR beta chains across the 650 to 750 repertoires, and approximately 9.9 million of those chains were shared by two or more donors. Raw reads were error-corrected and collapsed into unique sequences by a nearest-neighbor algorithm in which closely related sequences were merged to remove PCR and sequencing errors. To assign V, D and J gene segments, CDR3 sequences were aligned to IMGT reference sequences. For a sequence to be retained, at least a six-nucleotide match to both a V gene segment and a J gene segment was required. A rearrangement counted as productive if the CDR3 had no stop codons and remained in frame with V and J, and every other rearrangement counted as non-productive. CDR3 was defined according to IMGT convention as the region running from the second conserved V-encoded cysteine to the conserved J-encoded phenylalanine. The earlier analysis of roughly 590 of the donors excluded sequences that lacked an unambiguous match to a single V gene segment. In an earlier analysis of approximately 590 of the donors, a V segment was called functional when productive rearrangements were above 56.7%, and segregating when the standard deviation between donors exceeded 5%. A statistical classification framework was built to diagnose cytomegalovirus status from the catalog of TCR beta chain sequences. V and J gene assignment, in a later analysis, came from comparing TCR nucleotide sequences with IMGT/GENE-DB human TR gene sequences. The TCRdist pipeline was used in a later analysis to assign CDR3 sequences and most-parsimonious VDJ recombination scenarios. A later analysis defined each TCR beta chain by its CDR3 amino acid sequence plus V-gene family, and excluded reads lacking a unique V-gene family. In a later analysis, 450 to 600 highly shared, low-generation-probability nucleotide sequences were removed to address suspected cross-contamination and a sequencing artifact. In a later analysis, a clonal expansion index for each public chain was calculated from normalized within-repertoire ranks of inferred template counts. A later analysis computed generation probabilities with a VDJ recombination model fitted to out-of-frame rearrangements, and checked the results against IGoR. In a later analysis, hypergeometric tests were used to score TCR-TCR, TCR-HLA and TCR-CMV co-occurrence, with a repertoire-size bias correction applied to TCR pairs. False discovery rates were estimated in a later analysis by permuting HLA or CMV assignments 20 times. In a later analysis, co-occurring TCRs were grouped with DBSCAN, and TCRdist sequence similarity was added when clustering was performed within HLA-allele-positive subsets. Co-occurrence clustering excluded repertoires with fewer than 30,000 or more than 120,000 public chains, plus five with anomalous nucleotide sharing. TCRdb stores this immuneACCESS table with in-frame sequences only. Part of the clones is absent; in the studies checked, under half of the shortfall reflects unresolved V genes, and no reason is known for the rest. That table supplies the V and J calls and clone size; D and trimming were determined from the DNA. The sample data list 95,000 to 150,000 clones, and 77% of these were observed just once. Roughly 13% of the sample rests with the top ten.

This sample stems from a study of cytomegalovirus exposure and HLA in healthy donors (dated by TCRdb to about 2017). For the study in its entirety: An earlier analysis of about 560 of the donors reported 276 Gb of sequence data and 117 million unique TCR beta sequences obtained from about 170 million T cells. Several DR-DQ haplotypes were handled as single units for association and clustering because linkage in the cohort was strong. A later genetic analysis took genome-wide SNP genotypes for about 55% of the 666 donors and used that subset as a discovery cohort. All discovery cohort repertoires had been generated using a single sequencing platform. Along with the roughly 670-subject first cohort, a separate validation cohort of approximately 110 different subjects was used. The study aimed to test whether cataloging public T cell receptors could reveal signatures of past pathogen exposure. To decide whether each TCR beta V gene segment behaved as functional or pseudogenic, an earlier analysis of over 500 of the donors relied on high-throughput TCR beta sequencing. On average, over 200,000 unique TCR beta nucleotide sequences were sequenced per donor among a few hundred genotyped donors of the cohort, with around 19% of those sequences being non-productive. About 280 gigabases of sequencing data and 70 million to 100 million unique TCR sequences made up an early release that covered several hundred HLA-typed donors. To predict cytomegalovirus infection status, the study combined high-throughput TCR immunosequencing, statistical association of individual TCRs with disease status, and machine learning. Rather than using new phenotypic data, the later analysis identified candidate immune exposures from TCR beta sequences and from how often those sequences occurred across donors. In a later analysis, previously published TCR beta repertoires from more than 500 donors were re-analyzed and high-resolution HLA genotyping was added so that TCR occurrence patterns could be studied. HLA typing covered class I and class II loci at four-digit resolution. The study used immunosequencing to profile the T cell repertoires of several hundred subjects and linked those repertoires to cytomegalovirus serostatus. Alongside the repertoire data, information on donor age, sex, ethnicity and CMV serostatus was compiled. Among the approximately 430 genotyped donors, around 81% belonged to the genetic ancestry cluster associated with self-reported Caucasian donors. Typing coverage varied by locus: about 629-640 donors for A, B, C, DRB1 and DQB1; some 520 for DQA1; more than 600 for DPA1; fewer than 480 for DPB1.

The cohort was made up of 666 healthy bone marrow donors. At the time of sampling, all cohort members were nominally healthy, though unrecorded immune exposures were likely present. The donor was CMV seropositive and belonged to the group of 250 to 300 seropositive cohort members. Each donor provided a peripheral blood sample, and peripheral blood mononuclear cells were used for TCR beta sequencing. The Qiagen DNeasy Blood Extraction Kit was used to extract genomic DNA from the blood cell samples. The paper's findings and limits, for the study overall: V-gene and J-gene trimming of TCR beta chains was associated with a missense DCLRE1C variant in a later genetic analysis, and the association was replicated in an independent cohort. While some public TCRs were present in many individuals, most TCR sequences turned up only very rarely across donors. In this cohort, only TCR beta chains were sequenced, and detectable features were limited by the absence of alpha or paired-chain data. Assigning TCR associations to individual alleles was difficult when HLA alleles, especially DR and DQ, strongly co-occurred. For the cohort, immune exposure information was limited to CMV serostatus. A further reported finding was that TCR beta sequences accurately predicted the HLA-A and HLA-B alleles for most subjects in the first cohort. In vitro tests confirmed that a few of the cytomegalovirus-associated TCR beta chains recognize cytomegalovirus antigens. A group of highly shared sequence variants was considered likely to be a technical artifact of the sequencing pipeline. According to the authors, the approach could potentially be generalized to other disease states and immunological phenotypes. In a later analysis, HLA-associated TCR beta chains were found to be more clonally expanded and to have lower generation probabilities than equally common non-associated chains. Most CMV-associated TCR beta chains appeared to be HLA-restricted in a later analysis, and the HLA associations seemed to be driven largely by CMV exposure. The presence/absence analyses assumed that sequencing depth was roughly uniform across donors, and that assumption may not be true. Because HLA typing was unavailable for some donors at each locus, only the typed subset was used in association tests. In a later analysis, 16,951 TCR beta sequences were associated with specific HLA alleles at a false discovery rate of 0.05. Broadly in line with IMGT annotations, most TCR beta V segments showed up in productive rearrangements about 87% or about 30% of the time in an earlier analysis of some 590 of the donors. The classifier was reported to diagnose cytomegalovirus status with high specificity and sensitivity in both the original cohort and the validation cohort. Because counts were too low, some 17 rarely observed V segments, including chromosome 9 orphons, were excluded from the earlier analysis of some 540 of the donors. A later analysis found that TCR association rates varied across HLA loci, with DRB1 alleles showing the most associated TCRs and HLA-C alleles the fewest. Linkage disequilibrium might explain the correlated functional status among segregating V segments, but an unknown experimental factor could not be excluded. A later analysis reported that several top co-occurrence clusters appeared linked to parvovirus B19, influenza, CMV and Epstein-Barr virus. A total of about 180 TCR beta chains were listed by the study as associated with cytomegalovirus. In a later genetic analysis, fewer N-insertions in productive TCRs were reported among donors in an Asian-associated ancestry cluster than the roughly 700-donor mean.

This receptor was identified in a middle-aged woman in good health and CMV-seropositive. Input material: PBMCs.

The bases read TGTGCCTGGAGTGAGGGACTCCATAGCAATCAGCCCCAGCATTTT. Translated, this gives CAWSEGLHSNQPQHF. The V and J genes are TRBV30 and TRBJ1-5; TRBD1 is possibly the D segment (5 matching bases). Spanning cysteine to phenylalanine, the CDR3 consists of 15 amino acids. The CDR3 DNA has 45 bases and is translated from base 1. Between the V and J ends, shortened by 1 base and 0 bases respectively, the junction contains 10 bases. Looking up the germline V gene (reference sequence) yields CDR1 GTSNPN and CDR2 SVGIG. The full variable domain, with segments outside the CDR3 supplied by the reference TRBV30 and TRBJ1-5 proteins, appears as SQTIHQWPATLVQPVGSPLSLECTVEGTSNPNLYWYRQAAGRGLQLLFYSVGIGQISSEVPQNLSASRPQDRQFILSSKKLLLSDSGFYLCAWSEGLHSNQPQHFGDGTRLSIL.